These T cell receptor beta chains were read from a single sample in a study of T cell responses to AZD1222 COVID-19 vaccine. Clones were sequenced by immunoSEQ multiplex PCR, and TCRdb holds only the in-frame ones, with some missing. The sample has approximately 170,000 clones, about 91% seen once. Source: peripheral blood, taken 28 days after the second AZD1222 dose. These receptors were obtained from an adult who received the AZD1222 COVID-19 vaccine. CDR3s include the opening cysteine and the closing phenylalanine or tryptophan. The D gene is left open where the match is weak. Not every row has a clone size; where given, it reads once, few, many or a size class.

J: TRBJ2-2; D: -; V: TRBV7-7; size: -; DNA: TGTGCCAGCAGCTCCGTATTAGTCGGGACCGGGGAGCTGTTTTTT; CDR3: CASSSVLVGTGELFF
J: TRBJ1-5; D: -; V: TRBV10-3; size: -; DNA: TGTGCCATCAGTGAGATGTCCGACCAGCCCCAGCATTTT; CDR3: CAISEMSDQPQHF
J: TRBJ1-1; D: -; V: TRBV14; size: -; DNA: TGTGCCAGCAGCCAAGTTAGGGGAAGGGGAGCTTTCTTT; CDR3: CASSQVRGRGAFF
J: TRBJ2-3; D: TRBD2; V: TRBV13; size: -; DNA: TGTGCCAGCAGTCCCGATCGACTAGCGGGGGGTTCAGATACGCAGTATTTT; CDR3: CASSPDRLAGGSDTQYF
J: TRBJ1-2; D: -; V: TRBV12-5; size: -; DNA: TGTGCTAGTGGTCCGGGGGGCATTAACTATGGCTACACCTTC; CDR3: CASGPGGINYGYTF
J: TRBJ1-1; D: -; V: TRBV6-5; size: once; DNA: TGTGCCAGTACCAGGGGTTGGCAAAACACTGAAGCTTTCTTT; CDR3: CASTRGWQNTEAFF
J: TRBJ2-7; D: -; V: TRBV7-8; size: once; DNA: TGTGCCAGCGCGGAGGGGTACGGGTCCTACGAGCAGTACTTC; CDR3: CASAEGYGSYEQYF
J: TRBJ1-2; D: -; V: TRBV5-4; size: -; DNA: TGTGCCAGCAGCTTCGGGGATTACGGCTACACCTTC; CDR3: CASSFGDYGYTF
J: TRBJ1-1; D: -; V: TRBV12-5; size: -; DNA: TGTGCTAGTGGTTTGAGAGGGGGGAACACTGAAGCTTTCTTT; CDR3: CASGLRGGNTEAFF
J: TRBJ2-5; D: TRBD1; V: TRBV7-3; size: -; DNA: TGTGCCAGCAGCTTAGGGAGACCGGGACAGGGGATGGGGACCCAGTACTTC; CDR3: CASSLGRPGQGMGTQYF
J: TRBJ2-1; D: TRBD1; V: TRBV2; size: -; DNA: TGTGCCAGCAGTGGACAGGGGGCGGCCTACAATGAGCAGTTCTTC; CDR3: CASSGQGAAYNEQFF
J: TRBJ1-4; D: -; V: TRBV2; size: -; DNA: TGTGCCAGCAGCCCCAACAGGCGAGAAAAACTGTTTTTT; CDR3: CASSPNRREKLFF
J: TRBJ1-1; D: -; V: TRBV7-9; size: -; DNA: TGTGCCAGCAGCTCCCCCCCAGGGGATGCTTTCTTT; CDR3: CASSSPPGDAFF
J: TRBJ2-7; D: TRBD1; V: TRBV5-5; size: -; DNA: TGTGCCAGCAGCTCCCTCTGGACAGGAAGGGACGAGCAGTACTTC; CDR3: CASSSLWTGRDEQYF
J: TRBJ1-5; D: -; V: TRBV23-1; size: -; DNA: TGCGCCAGCAGTCAACGCCGGGGGAGAGATTATATTCAGCCCCAGCATTTT; CDR3: CASSQRRGRDYIQPQHF
J: TRBJ2-4; D: -; V: TRBV29-1; size: -; DNA: TGCAGTTCTAGGGGGGCGAGTAGAAACATTCAGTACTTC; CDR3: CSSRGASRNIQYF